This T cell receptor beta chain is drawn from a study of blood T cell repertoires in COVID-19. Turning to the study itself: Collection of acute and convalescent COVID-19 samples took place in the United States, Italy and Spain. Sources were T cells, B-cell-depleted T cells, or PBMCs; the material itself was cDNA or gDNA.

In the original workflow: The authors estimated nucleated cell counts from reference gene primer amplification. Generated by immunoSEQ multiplex PCR, the TCRdb table keeps only in-frame clones and is missing some. For V, J and clone size, that table is used; D and trimming come from the DNA. The data contain roughly 250,000 clones, roughly 82% of them singletons. The V end was cut by 3 bases, the J end by 0 bases, with 12 bases between. CDR3 length equals 16 residues. In germline, CDR1 is SGHTA, CDR2 FQGNSA. The sequence was collected from a woman older than 75 with active or convalescent COVID-19. The chain employs TRBV7-2 and TRBJ1-3, with D possibly being TRBD1 (5 bases). Sequencing used peripheral blood. DNA of the CDR3: TGTGCCAGCAGCTTTCGATCAGGGATCTCTGGAAACACCATATATTTT. Translated, it gives CASSFRSGISGNTIYF.